The 13 T cell receptor beta chains given below trace back to one sample, sequenced in a study of cytomegalovirus exposure and HLA in healthy donors. PCR was performed using 60 Vbeta and 13 Jbeta primers. TCRdb's table, derived via immunoSEQ multiplex PCR, lists solely in-frame clones and lacks some. The sample gives over 150,000 clones, 80% of which show up once; around 7.2% is in the top ten. Sample: PBMCs. The receptor set was obtained from a man aged 25-45 years in good health and CMV-seropositive.

The rearrangement joins TRBV13 to TRBJ1-3; a weak D match, TRBD1 (5 bases). The V gene's germline CDR1 is PRHDT and CDR2 FYEKMQ (reference sequence). The CDR3 is 13 amino acids. Trimming took 3 bases from V and 3 from J, leaving 6 bases between them. The CDR3 region has the DNA TGTGCCAGCAGCTTGGGGCTTGGAAACACCATATATTTT. Translated, it gives CASSLGLGNTIYF.

This chain connects TRBV5-5 to TRBJ1-2; weak D call: TRBD1 (5 bases). This CDR3 is built from 15 residues. Germline CDR1 and CDR2: SGHKS and YYEKEE (reference sequence). Trimming left V 0 bases short and J 5 bases short, with 14 bases between. CDR3 in amino acids: CASSLVGQGRYGYTF. Written as DNA, the CDR3 is TGTGCCAGCAGCTTGGTAGGGCAGGGAAGGTATGGCTACACCTTC.

The chain links TRBV25-1 to TRBJ1-3; 8 bases map to TRBD1. CDR1 MGHDK and CDR2 SYGVNS come from the germline V gene. V lost 5 bases and J lost 4; bases outside the gene matches: 4. The CDR3 is 14 residues long. The CDR3 DNA is TGTGCCAGCAGTTACGGGACAGGCGGAAACACCATATATTTT. It encodes CASSYGTGGNTIYF. Complete variable domain (other parts from reference TRBV25-1 and TRBJ1-3): EADIYQTPRYLVIGTGKKITLECSQTMGHDKMYWYQQDPGMELHLIHYSYGVNSTEKGDLSSESTVSRIRTEHFPLTLESARPSHTSQYLCASSYGTGGNTIYFGEGSWLTVV.

The chain is built from TRBV2 and TRBJ1-1; 12 bases fit TRBD1. Germline CDR1 and CDR2: SNHLY and FYNNEI. This CDR3 region has 16 residues. V was pared by 1 base and J by 6 bases, with 6 bases of the junction left unmatched. The chain's CDR3 is CASSEGGQGAEAEAFF. The CDR3 DNA reads TGTGCCAGCAGTGAAGGGGGACAGGGGGCGGAGGCTGAAGCTTTCTTT. Variable domain in full (rest from reference TRBV2 and TRBJ1-1): EPEVTQTPSHQVTQMGQEVILRCVPISNHLYFYWYRQILGQKVEFLVSFYNNEISEKSEIFDDQFSVERPDGSNFTLKIRSTKLEDSAMYFCASSEGGQGAEAEAFFGQGTRLTVV.

The V call is TRBV6-5, the J call TRBJ1-5, with 8 nucleotides matching TRBD1. Germline loops: CDR1 MNHEY, CDR2 SVGAGI. This CDR3 is 14 amino acids long. V trimming: 5 bases; J trimming: 5 bases; junction bases outside the gene matches: 5. CDR3 sequence reads: CASSDYRGYQPQHF. In nucleotides, the CDR3 is TGTGCCAGCAGTGATTACAGGGGGTATCAGCCCCAGCATTTT.

The rearrangement joins TRBV4-1 to TRBJ1-2, with 8 bases lining up with TRBD1. CDR1 is MGHRA and CDR2 is YSYEKL in the germline V gene. There are 17 residues in the CDR3. V shed 3 bases and J 4 bases; nucleotides not matched to a gene: 13. CDR3 sequence: CASSQPGRGRQGYGYTF. For the CDR3, the DNA is TGCGCCAGCAGCCAGCCGGGCAGGGGGCGGCAGGGCTATGGCTACACCTTC.

The chain has TRBV5-1 and TRBJ2-7, with 13 bases that match TRBD2. This CDR3 is built from 17 residues. J was trimmed by 0 bases and V by 3 bases; bases with no gene match: 6. Germline V gene sequence: CDR1 SGHRS, CDR2 YFSETQ. CDR3 DNA sequence: TGCGCCAGCAGCTGGAGGACTAGCGGGGGCATCTCCTACGAGCAGTACTTC. Its translation is CASSWRTSGGISYEQYF.

The chain carries TRBV9 and TRBJ2-7; 9 nucleotides match TRBD2. The CDR3 runs to 16 residues. V lost 3 bases and J lost 4; bases outside the gene matches: 11. Per germline, CDR1 SGDLS and CDR2 YYNGEE. CDR3 loop: CASSGRWRGGEYEQYF. The CDR3 DNA is TGTGCCAGCAGCGGAAGATGGCGGGGGGGCGAGTACGAGCAGTACTTC.

The gene calls are TRBV5-6 and TRBJ2-3; tentatively, D is TRBD2 (6 bases). This CDR3 is 16 amino acids long. V was trimmed by 0 bases and J by 4 bases, leaving 15 bases between them. Germline-derived CDR1 and CDR2 are SGHDT and YYEEEE. As DNA, the CDR3 is TGTGCCAGCAGCTTGGGTGTTGTGGAGGGACCAGATACGCAGTATTTT. This gives the protein CASSLGVVEGPDTQYF.

This clone has a handful of counts. The chain employs TRBV14 and TRBJ1-3; no clear D gene. Germline values: CDR1 SGHDN, CDR2 FVKESK. The V end lost 4 bases, the J end lost 0 bases, and 10 bases lay between the germline ends. The CDR3 loop spans 15 amino acids. CDR3 nucleotides: TGTGCCAGCAGCCTGGAGGTCCTCTCTGGAAACACCATATATTTT. As protein: CASSLEVLSGNTIYF.

The rearrangement links TRBV19 to TRBJ1-2, with TRBD1 identical over 8 bases. There are 14 residues in the CDR3. J was trimmed by 7 bases and V by 7 bases; bases with no gene match: 11. Germline V gene data show CDR1 as LNHDA and CDR2 as SQIVND (reference sequence). The CDR3 loop is CASNPTGASSGYTF. Here the CDR3 DNA reads TGTGCCAGTAACCCGACAGGGGCTTCGAGTGGCTACACCTTC.

The chain recombines TRBV4-1 with TRBJ2-7; TRBD2 agrees at 8 bases. Germline CDR1 and CDR2: MGHRA and YSYEKL. With 1 base clipped from V and 4 bases from J, the junction kept 3 bases outside the gene matches. The CDR3 length is 14 residues. The CDR3 DNA sequence: TGCGCCAGCAGCCAAGTGCGGGGGGATTACGAGCAGTACTTC. Amino acid sequence: CASSQVRGDYEQYF.

The genes are TRBV5-1 and TRBJ1-5; 10 bases align to TRBD1. The CDR3 has 14 amino acids. Germline-derived CDR1 and CDR2 are SGHRS and YFSETQ. The junction had 1 base not matched to a gene; V was cut back by 0 bases and J by 7 bases. The CDR3 nucleotides read TGCGCCAGCAGCTTGGGGGACAGGGGACAGCCCCAGCATTTT. It codes for CASSLGDRGQPQHF.